This T cell receptor (beta chain) stems from a study of blood T cells in healthy people across ages. Study findings and constraints: Per million T cells, TCR beta diversity dropped about linearly as age rose.

The authors ran a second PCR of about 7 to 11 cycles using a sample-barcoded 5' primer and a J-beta primer mix. TCRdb re-called the 5' RACE reads with MiXCR, one entry per CDR3 protein. The data hold 1,300,000 or so distinct CDR3 sequences, with approximately 59% observed a single time. The sample holds a few counts of this clonotype. Its antigen remains unidentified. Sequencing input: blood. The TCR comes from a man aged 18 to 29 in good health.

DNA for the CDR3: TGTGCCAGCAGTTTGGGAGGGAAGCAGTACTTC. Amino acid sequence: CASSLGGKQYF. The chain recombines TRBV28 with TRBJ2-7, with 7 bases matching TRBD2. From germline, CDR1 is MDHEN and CDR2 SYDVKM. The CDR3 covers 11 residues. With V trimmed by 3 bases and J by 8 bases, 1 base remained unmatched.